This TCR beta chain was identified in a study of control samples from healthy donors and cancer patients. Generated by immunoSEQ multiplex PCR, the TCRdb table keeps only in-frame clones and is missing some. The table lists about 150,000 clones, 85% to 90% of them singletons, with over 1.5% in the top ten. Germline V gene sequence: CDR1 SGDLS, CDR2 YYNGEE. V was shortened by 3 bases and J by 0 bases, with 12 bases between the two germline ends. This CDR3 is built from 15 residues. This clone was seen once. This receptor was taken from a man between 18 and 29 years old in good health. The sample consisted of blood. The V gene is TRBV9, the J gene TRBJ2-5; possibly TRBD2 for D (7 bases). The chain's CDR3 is CASSGGGGHQETQYF. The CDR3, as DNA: TGTGCCAGCAGCGGGGGCGGGGGCCACCAAGAGACCCAGTACTTC.